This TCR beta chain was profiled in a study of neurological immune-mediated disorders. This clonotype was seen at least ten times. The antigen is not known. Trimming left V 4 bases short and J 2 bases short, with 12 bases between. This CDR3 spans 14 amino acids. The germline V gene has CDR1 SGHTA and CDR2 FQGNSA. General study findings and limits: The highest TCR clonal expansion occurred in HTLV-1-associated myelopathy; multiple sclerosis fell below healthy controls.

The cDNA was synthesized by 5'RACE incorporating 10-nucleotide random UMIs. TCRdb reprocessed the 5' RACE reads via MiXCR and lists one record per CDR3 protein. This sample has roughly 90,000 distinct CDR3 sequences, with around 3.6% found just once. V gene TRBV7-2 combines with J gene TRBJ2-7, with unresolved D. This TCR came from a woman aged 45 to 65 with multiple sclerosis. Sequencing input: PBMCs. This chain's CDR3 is CASSSFPGAYEQYF. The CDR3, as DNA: TGTGCCAGCAGCTCCTTTCCCGGTGCCTACGAGCAGTACTTC.